The following is a T cell receptor beta chain sequence with its context. The CDR3 is 17 residues long. Per the germline V gene, CDR1 is MNHNS and CDR2 is SASEGT. With V trimmed by 0 bases and J by 3 bases, 11 bases remained unmatched. These data belong to a study of cytomegalovirus exposure and HLA in healthy donors. 60 Vbeta and 13 Jbeta primers were used in PCR. Clones were read by immunoSEQ multiplex PCR, and TCRdb kept only the in-frame ones, dropping some. Altogether about 140,000 clones are present, around 78% being singletons, with the ten largest covering 2.5% to 3%. This TCR derives from a male donor in good health and CMV-seronegative. Source material: PBMCs. This chain connects TRBV6-1 to TRBJ2-7, with TRBD2 matching 7 bases. CDR3 residues: CASSEAGVAGPFYEQYF. The DNA of the CDR3 is TGTGCCAGCAGTGAAGCGGGGGTAGCGGGCCCATTCTACGAGCAGTACTTC.